These T cell receptor beta chains were read from a single sample in a study of T-cell memory formation after mild COVID-19. TCRdb used MiXCR to reprocess the 5' RACE reads, holding one entry per CDR3 protein. The sample has around 250,000 distinct CDR3 sequences; around a tenth are singletons. The specimen sequenced was PBMCs or a T cell subset sorted from them (not recorded which). All receptors derive from a man in his late teens or twenties who had mild COVID-19 (a few samples of this study predate the infection). Cell type and time point are not known. Both conserved end residues are part of each CDR3. Fields, in order: J gene, V gene, clone size, CDR3 protein. Rows give clone size only sometimes, using once, few, many, or a class for an expanded clone.

>TRBJ1-2|TRBV5-1|few
CASRVQGADGYTF
>TRBJ1-6|TRBV24-1|few
CATSEGKHWESPLHF
>TRBJ1-1|TRBV5-5|few
CASSLVGGEGAFF
>TRBJ2-2|TRBV7-2|many
CASSLQGSGELFF
>TRBJ2-2|TRBV24-1|few
CATSDSSGQGSTGELFF
>TRBJ1-5|TRBV5-6|many
CASSLGPGVNQPQHF
>TRBJ2-2|TRBV5-1|few
CASSPGQSTGELFF
>TRBJ1-4|TRBV7-6|few
CASSPGGGTGPNEKLFF
>TRBJ2-7|TRBV2|once
CASSPWGGTYEQYF
>TRBJ2-3|TRBV30|few
CAWSVGLAVSTDTQYF
>TRBJ2-5|TRBV25-1|few
CASSAGFETQYF
>TRBJ1-3|TRBV6-5|NA
CASQRFGSGNTIYF
>TRBJ1-6|TRBV5-1|NA
CASSLRANRDSYNSPLHF
>TRBJ1-6|TRBV4-3|NA
CASSQDRKGPSLHF
>TRBJ1-5|TRBV20-1|NA
CSARGIGQGGNQPQHF
>TRBJ2-3|TRBV7-2|few
CASSTRGDTQYF
>TRBJ2-2|TRBV7-3|few
CASSSYRGRPGELFF
>TRBJ2-1|TRBV4-1|few
CASSRGVPGNEQFF
>TRBJ2-1|TRBV20-1|NA
CSALRGDSYNEQFF
>TRBJ2-3|TRBV29-1|many
CSARAGAFTDTQYF
>TRBJ1-2|TRBV7-8|NA
CASSLTPADRNNYGYTF
>TRBJ2-3|TRBV28|few
CASSDFRHTDTQYF
>TRBJ2-2|TRBV6-6|NA
CASSYSPGPGGELFF
>TRBJ1-2|TRBV9|NA
CASSVAEAGWNGYTF
>TRBJ2-7|TRBV12-3/TRBV12-4|few
CASSSEGAEFYQYF
>TRBJ1-6|TRBV6-5|NA
CASSYSRDKPLHF
>TRBJ2-1|TRBV27|many
CASSLLNVGGGLLFF
>TRBJ2-2|TRBV29-1|NA
CGIGGLDTGELFF
>TRBJ2-3|TRBV6-6|NA
CASSPGLAGYKSYTQYF
>TRBJ2-2|TRBV6-5|few
CASREDRNTGELFF
>TRBJ2-5|TRBV12-3/TRBV12-4|NA
CASSLAVSETQYF
>TRBJ2-1|TRBV7-8|few
CASSPIRGEQFF
>TRBJ1-5|TRBV18|few
CASSPGTLNQPQHF
>TRBJ2-2|TRBV6-1|NA
CASSDQGANTGELFF
>TRBJ2-7|TRBV9|NA
CASSADRGKYEQYF
>TRBJ2-7|TRBV7-2|few
CASSPRTSGGYEQYF
>TRBJ2-3|TRBV9|NA
CASSVQPMTGDTQYF
>TRBJ1-2|TRBV7-2|NA
CASSPNTGPRNGYTF
>TRBJ2-2|TRBV4-1|many
CASSQEGGTGELFF
>TRBJ1-2|TRBV4-1|NA
CASSPPGQFYGYTF
>TRBJ2-5|TRBV7-2|NA
CASSRDLVKTQYF
>TRBJ2-1|TRBV6-2/TRBV6-3|few
CASRGSTAYNEQFF
>TRBJ1-2|TRBV14|NA
CASSQVRDRGRPNYGYTF
>TRBJ2-2|TRBV7-2|few
CASRPPSGGGTGELFF
>TRBJ2-1|TRBV5-1|NA
CDSSIRGESYNEQFF
>TRBJ2-5|TRBV12-3/TRBV12-4|NA
CASSMGGGRQETQYF
>TRBJ2-1|TRBV11-2|NA
CASSLVGGQYNEQFF
>TRBJ1-5|TRBV7-9|many
CASSQDRGDQPQHF
>TRBJ1-1|TRBV29-1|few
CSVREGRGHNTEAFF
>TRBJ2-1|TRBV5-1|NA
CASSLVGDASYNEQFF
>TRBJ2-1|TRBV6-2/TRBV6-3|NA
CASSLTGRDNEQFF
>TRBJ2-4|TRBV6-2/TRBV6-3|many
CASSPTSGGALTQYF
>TRBJ2-2|TRBV5-1|many
CASSPDRAGELFF
>TRBJ1-5|TRBV6-2/TRBV6-3|NA
CASSYGQGFGNQPQHF